This TCR beta chain appears in the sequencing data of a study of blood T cell repertoires in COVID-19. Study overall: Samples taken during acute and convalescent COVID-19 were collected in the United States, Italy and Spain.

The authors' processing: Estimation of nucleated cell counts was performed using reference gene primer amplification. The method was immunoSEQ multiplex PCR; TCRdb's version includes in-frame clones alone and lacks a portion of them. V and J calls and clone size are as listed in that table; D and trimming were resolved from the DNA. The table includes 300,000 to 400,000 clones, under 95% detected once. Participants came from fewer than 25 US areas, aged roughly 18 to 90 years. The receptor was isolated from a man aged 55 to 70 who had recovered from COVID-19. Sequenced sample: PBMCs or T cells enriched from blood (not recorded which).

DNA for the CDR3: TGTGCCAGCAGTAGACACGCTAACTCCTATAATTCACCCCTCCACTTT. Amino acid sequence: CASSRHANSYNSPLHF. This chain connects TRBV25-1 to TRBJ1-6; D uncertain. The CDR3 sequence is 16 residues long. The germline CDR1 and CDR2 sequences are MGHDK and SYGVNS. The V end was cut by 5 bases, the J end by 0 bases, with 11 bases between.